This T cell receptor beta chain was recorded in a study of blood T cells in healthy people across ages. Notes on the study in general: Strong correlation linked observed beta diversity and percent naive T cells.

Together with a sample-barcoded 5' primer, a J-beta primer mix was included in a second PCR lasting roughly 6 to 12 cycles. Via MiXCR, TCRdb re-called the 5' RACE reads, giving one row per CDR3 protein. This table has hundreds of thousands of distinct CDR3 sequences, roughly 45% appearing once. Germline CDR1 is MNHEY and CDR2 is SVGEGT. This CDR3 comprises 17 residues. Germline trimming cut 1 base from V and 11 bases from J; bases unmatched to any gene: 19. This clonotype was seen only a few times. Its antigen remains unidentified. Peripheral blood was drawn, roughly 10 milliliters per donor. The receptor was isolated from a woman between 55 and 75 years old in good health. This rearrangement joins TRBV6-2 or TRBV6-3 to TRBJ2-5; 7 positions agree with TRBD1. Input material: blood. The CDR3 sequence is CASSYLEGAGWLNEQYF. In DNA form, the CDR3 reads TGTGCCAGCAGTTACTTAGAGGGGGCTGGTTGGTTGAATGAGCAGTACTTC.